This T cell receptor (beta chain) came from a study of blood T cell repertoires in COVID-19. Study information: The analysed material was cDNA or gDNA that came from T cells, B-cell-depleted T cells, or PBMCs.

CDR3 size: 16 residues. With 0 bases removed from V and 7 bases from J, the gap between germline ends came to 16 bases. Germline V gene lookup returns CDR1 LNHNV and CDR2 YYDKDF (reference sequence). Per the study methods: Amplification of reference gene primers was used by the study to estimate nucleated cell counts. TCRdb keeps only in-frame clones here, not all; method: immunoSEQ multiplex PCR. Clonal size and the V and J genes are those of that table, whereas D and trimming came from the DNA. The sample lists under 200,000 clones; roughly 77% were seen once. This clonotype originated in a man in his 70s with active or convalescent COVID-19. The gene calls are TRBV15 and TRBJ1-5, with D perhaps TRBD1 (6 bases). Sequenced sample: peripheral blood. DNA of the CDR3: TGTGCCACCAGCAGAGATCTGTATCAGGGGAACCAGCCCCAGCATTTT. This gives the protein CATSRDLYQGNQPQHF.